Below, 9 T cell receptor beta chains from the same sample are listed, as sequenced in a study of T cell changes during pregnancy in multiple sclerosis. TCRdb's copy holds only in-frame clones and misses some; the assay was immunoSEQ multiplex PCR. The table has about 60,000 clones, 90% seen once. The sequencing used peripheral blood, collected in the third trimester of pregnancy. Receptor source: a female donor in good health, enrolled as a control in a pregnancy study.

This chain uses TRBV10-2 with TRBJ2-5, with D maybe TRBD2 (5 bases). V dropped 10 bases and J dropped 5 bases, with 20 bases sitting between them. This CDR3 spans 14 amino acids. Germline values: CDR1 WSHSY, CDR2 SAAADI. In DNA, the CDR3 is TGCGCCACCTCCTTGGGGAGATTGGGGGAGACCCAGTACTTC. It translates to CATSLGRLGETQYF.

The sample holds one count of this clone. The genes are TRBV5-1 and TRBJ2-1; 9 nucleotides agree with TRBD2. V trimming: 3 bases; J trimming: 0 bases; junction bases outside the gene matches: 7. This CDR3 has 17 residues. Germline CDR1 and CDR2: SGHRS and YFSETQ. The CDR3 DNA sequence: TGCGCCAGCAGCTCTAATAGCGGGAGTGTCTCCTACAATGAGCAGTTCTTC. It translates to CASSSNSGSVSYNEQFF.

The chain couples TRBV6-5 to TRBJ2-3; 8 bases are a match to TRBD1. The CDR3 length is 15 residues. Germline V lookup: CDR1 MNHEY, CDR2 SVGAGI. The ends lost 6 bases at V and 2 bases at J; junction bases unmatched: 7. This CDR3 is CASSTTGGYTDTQYF. CDR3 DNA: TGTGCCAGCAGCACTACAGGGGGATACACAGATACGCAGTATTTT.

The chain is built from TRBV6-1 and TRBJ2-5, with D possibly being TRBD1 (6 bases). Trimming stripped 7 bases from V and 5 bases from J, with 11 bases between. Germline CDR1 and CDR2: MNHNS and SASEGT. This CDR3 has 12 amino acids. The CDR3 nucleotides read TGTGCCAGCATTCGGGACACGGAGACCCAGTACTTC. Translation: CASIRDTETQYF.

V usage is TRBV19 and J usage is TRBJ2-7; TRBD2 agrees at 7 bases. There are 13 residues in the CDR3. Germline loops: CDR1 LNHDA, CDR2 SQIVND (reference sequence). Losses at the gene ends were 6 bases for V and 3 bases for J; bases not matched to a gene: 5. This CDR3 is CASSRGGDYEQYF. For the CDR3, the DNA is TGTGCCAGTAGCCGGGGAGGGGACTACGAGCAGTACTTC.

The chain combines TRBV5-4 with TRBJ1-2, with 7 positions matching TRBD1. This CDR3 is 15 amino acids long. Germline trimming cut 2 bases from V and 5 bases from J; bases unmatched to any gene: 9. CDR1 and CDR2 from the germline V gene are SGHNT and YYREEE (reference sequence). CDR3 amino acids: CASSFYIGTDYGYTF. The CDR3 DNA reads TGTGCCAGCAGCTTTTACATCGGGACAGATTATGGCTACACCTTC.

Only one count was recorded for this clone. This rearrangement joins TRBV15 to TRBJ1-2, with D possibly TRBD1 on 5 matching bases. Germline V lookup: CDR1 LNHNV, CDR2 YYDKDF (reference sequence). Trimming took 3 bases from V and 4 from J, leaving 12 bases between them. The length of the CDR3 is 14 residues. Here the CDR3 DNA reads TGTGCCACCAGCAGGGGGGGAGACAGCTATGGCTACACCTTC. Translated, it gives CATSRGGDSYGYTF. Full variable domain (rest looked up from reference TRBV15 and TRBJ1-2): DAMVIQNPRYQVTQFGKPVTLSCSQTLNHNVMYWYQQKSSQAPKLLFHYYDKDFNNEADTPDNFQSRRPNTSFCFLDIRSPGLGDTAMYLCATSRGGDSYGYTFGSGTRLTVV.

The genes are TRBV5-6 and TRBJ1-4; D is ambiguous. Germline loops: CDR1 SGHDT, CDR2 YYEEEE. This CDR3 spans 15 amino acids. V dropped 0 bases and J dropped 7 bases, with 13 bases sitting between them. Here the CDR3 reads CASSLGGYGSEKLFF. The CDR3 DNA sequence: TGTGCCAGCAGCTTGGGAGGGTACGGGAGTGAAAAACTGTTTTTT.

The CDR3 coding sequence is TGCGCCAGCAGCCTAGAAGCGGGAGACACCGGGGAGCTGTTTTTT. Protein sequence: CASSLEAGDTGELFF. The V call is TRBV5-1, the J call TRBJ2-2; 8 bases line up with TRBD2. The J segment lost 3 bases and the V segment lost 4 bases, leaving 5 bases of the junction unmatched. This CDR3 spans 15 amino acids. CDR1 is SGHRS, CDR2 YFSETQ, per germline.